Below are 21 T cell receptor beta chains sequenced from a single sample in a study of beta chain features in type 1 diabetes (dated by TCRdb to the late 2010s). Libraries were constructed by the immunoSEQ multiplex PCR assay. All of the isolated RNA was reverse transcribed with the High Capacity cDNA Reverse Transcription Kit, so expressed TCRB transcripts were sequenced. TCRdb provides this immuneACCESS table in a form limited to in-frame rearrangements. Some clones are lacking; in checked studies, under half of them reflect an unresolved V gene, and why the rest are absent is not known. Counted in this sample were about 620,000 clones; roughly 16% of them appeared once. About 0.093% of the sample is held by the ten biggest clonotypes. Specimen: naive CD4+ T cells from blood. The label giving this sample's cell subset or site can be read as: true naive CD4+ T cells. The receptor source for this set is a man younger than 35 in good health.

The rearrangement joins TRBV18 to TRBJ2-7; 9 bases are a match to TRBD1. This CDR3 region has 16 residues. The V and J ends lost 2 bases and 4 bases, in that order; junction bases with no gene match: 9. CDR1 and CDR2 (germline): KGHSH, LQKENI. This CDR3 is CASSPVPTGGVYEQYF. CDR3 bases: TGTGCCAGCTCACCAGTCCCGACAGGGGGTGTATACGAGCAGTACTTC.

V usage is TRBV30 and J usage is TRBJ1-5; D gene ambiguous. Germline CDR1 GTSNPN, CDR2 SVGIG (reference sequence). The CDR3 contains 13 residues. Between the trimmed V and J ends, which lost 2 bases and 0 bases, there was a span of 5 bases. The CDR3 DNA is TGTGCCTGGAGTACCGATAGCAATCAGCCCCAGCATTTT. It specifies CAWSTDSNQPQHF.

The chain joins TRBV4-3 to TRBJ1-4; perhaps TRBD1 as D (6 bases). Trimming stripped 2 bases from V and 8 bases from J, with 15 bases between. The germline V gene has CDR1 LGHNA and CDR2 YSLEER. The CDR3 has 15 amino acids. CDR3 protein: CASSQSPGAGEKLFF. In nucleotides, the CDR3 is TGCGCCAGCAGCCAATCGCCGGGGGCTGGGGAAAAACTGTTTTTT.

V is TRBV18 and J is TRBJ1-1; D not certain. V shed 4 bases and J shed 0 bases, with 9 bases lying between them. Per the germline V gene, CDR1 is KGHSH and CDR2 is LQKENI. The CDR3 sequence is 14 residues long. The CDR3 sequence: CASSRALMNTEAFF. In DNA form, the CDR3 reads TGTGCCAGCTCACGGGCGCTTATGAACACTGAAGCTTTCTTT.

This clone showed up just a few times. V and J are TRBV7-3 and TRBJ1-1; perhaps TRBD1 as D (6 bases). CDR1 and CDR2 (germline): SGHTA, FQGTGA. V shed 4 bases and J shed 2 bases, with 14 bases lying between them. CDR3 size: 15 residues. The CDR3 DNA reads TGTGCCAGCAGCTCCCGAACAGGGATAAACACTGAAGCTTTCTTT. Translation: CASSSRTGINTEAFF.

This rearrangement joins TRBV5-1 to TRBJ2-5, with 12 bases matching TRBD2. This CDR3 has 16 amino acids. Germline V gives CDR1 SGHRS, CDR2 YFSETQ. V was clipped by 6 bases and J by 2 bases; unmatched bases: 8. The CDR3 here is CASTPGTSGPQETQYF. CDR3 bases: TGCGCCAGCACCCCCGGGACTAGCGGGCCTCAAGAGACCCAGTACTTC. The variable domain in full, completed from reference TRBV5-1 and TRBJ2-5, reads KAGVTQTPRYLIKTRGQQVTLSCSPISGHRSVSWYQQTPGQGLQFLFEYFSETQRNKGNFPGRFSGRQFSNSRSEMNVSTLELGDSALYLCASTPGTSGPQETQYFGPGTRLLVL.

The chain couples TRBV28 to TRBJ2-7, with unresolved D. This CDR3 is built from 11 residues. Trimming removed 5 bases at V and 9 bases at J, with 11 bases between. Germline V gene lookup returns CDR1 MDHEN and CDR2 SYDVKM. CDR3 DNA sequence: TGTGCCAGCAGTCCGCCCCCGGGGCAGTACTTC. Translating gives CASSPPPGQYF.

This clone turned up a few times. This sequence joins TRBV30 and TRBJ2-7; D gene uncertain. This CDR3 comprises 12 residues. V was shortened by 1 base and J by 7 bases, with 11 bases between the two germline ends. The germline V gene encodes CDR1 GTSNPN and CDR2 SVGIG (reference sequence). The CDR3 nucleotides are TGTGCCTGGAGTGACCTACGTACGGAGCAGTACTTC. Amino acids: CAWSDLRTEQYF.

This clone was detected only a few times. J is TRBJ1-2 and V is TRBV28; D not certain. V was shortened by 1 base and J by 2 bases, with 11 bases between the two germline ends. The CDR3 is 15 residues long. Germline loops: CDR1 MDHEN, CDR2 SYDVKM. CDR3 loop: CASSLSYGRNYGYTF. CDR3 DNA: TGTGCCAGCAGTTTATCTTACGGCCGCAACTATGGCTACACCTTC.

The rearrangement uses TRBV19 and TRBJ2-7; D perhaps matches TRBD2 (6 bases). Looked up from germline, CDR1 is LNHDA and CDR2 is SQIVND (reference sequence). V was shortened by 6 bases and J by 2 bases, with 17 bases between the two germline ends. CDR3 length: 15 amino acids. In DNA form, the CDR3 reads TGTGCCAGTAGGCCCCAGGAGGGGAGCCCCTACGAGCAGTACTTC. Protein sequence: CASRPQEGSPYEQYF.

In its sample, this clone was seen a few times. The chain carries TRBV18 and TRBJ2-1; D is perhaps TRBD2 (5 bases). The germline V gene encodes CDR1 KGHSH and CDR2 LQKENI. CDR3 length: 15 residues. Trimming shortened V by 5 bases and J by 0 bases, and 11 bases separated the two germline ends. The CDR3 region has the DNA TGTGCCAGCTCAGCAGGACTTAGCTCCTACAATGAGCAGTTCTTC. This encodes CASSAGLSSYNEQFF.

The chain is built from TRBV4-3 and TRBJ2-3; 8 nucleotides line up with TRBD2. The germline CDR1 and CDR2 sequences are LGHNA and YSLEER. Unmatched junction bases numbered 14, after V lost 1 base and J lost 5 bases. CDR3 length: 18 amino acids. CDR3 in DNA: TGCGCCAGCAGCCAAGGAGCCCGGGGGCCGGGAGGGGGAGATACGCAGTATTTT. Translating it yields CASSQGARGPGGGDTQYF.

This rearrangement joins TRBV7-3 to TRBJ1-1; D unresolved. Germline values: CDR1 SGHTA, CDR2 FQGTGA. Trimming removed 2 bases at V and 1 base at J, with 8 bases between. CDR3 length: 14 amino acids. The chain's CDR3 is CASSLLAENTEAFF. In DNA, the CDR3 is TGTGCCAGCAGCTTACTAGCAGAGAACACTGAAGCTTTCTTT.

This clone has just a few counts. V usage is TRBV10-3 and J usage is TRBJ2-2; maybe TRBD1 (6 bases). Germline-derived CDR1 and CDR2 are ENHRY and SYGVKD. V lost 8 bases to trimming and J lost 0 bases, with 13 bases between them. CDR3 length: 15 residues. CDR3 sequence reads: CAIATGTTNTGELFF. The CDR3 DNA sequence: TGTGCCATCGCAACCGGGACAACGAACACCGGGGAGCTGTTTTTT.

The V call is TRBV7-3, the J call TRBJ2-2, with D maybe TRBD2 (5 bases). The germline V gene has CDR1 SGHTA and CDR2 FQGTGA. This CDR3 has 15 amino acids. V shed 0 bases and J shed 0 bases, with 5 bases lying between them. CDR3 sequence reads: CASSLTRANTGELFF. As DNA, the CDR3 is TGTGCCAGCAGCTTAACGAGGGCGAACACCGGGGAGCTGTTTTTT.

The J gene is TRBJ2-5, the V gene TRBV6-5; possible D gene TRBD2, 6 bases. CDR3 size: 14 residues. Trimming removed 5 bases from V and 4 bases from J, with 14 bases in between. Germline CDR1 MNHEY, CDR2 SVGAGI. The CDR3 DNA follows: TGTGCCAGCAGTCCAGGGACTGGGGGAGAGACCCAGTACTTC. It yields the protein CASSPGTGGETQYF.

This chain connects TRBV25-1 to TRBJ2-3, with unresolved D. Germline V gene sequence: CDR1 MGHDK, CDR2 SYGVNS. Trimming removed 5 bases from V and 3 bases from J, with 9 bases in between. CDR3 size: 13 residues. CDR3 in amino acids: CASSLSPTDTQYF. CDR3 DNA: TGTGCCAGCAGTTTATCCCCGACAGATACGCAGTATTTT.

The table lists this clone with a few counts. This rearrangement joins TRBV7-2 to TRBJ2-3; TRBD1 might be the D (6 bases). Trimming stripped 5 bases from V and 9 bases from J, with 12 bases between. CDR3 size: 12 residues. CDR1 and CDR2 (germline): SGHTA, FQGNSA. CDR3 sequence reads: CASSPQRGTQYF. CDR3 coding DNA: TGTGCCAGCAGCCCCCAGAGGGGGACGCAGTATTTT.

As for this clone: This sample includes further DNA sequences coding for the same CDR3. CDR3 protein: CASSVGVGGNTEAFF. The DNA of the CDR3 is TGTGCCAGCAGCGTAGGGGTAGGGGGGAACACTGAAGCTTTCTTT. The chain uses TRBV9 and TRBJ1-1; D might be TRBD1 (6 bases). Per the germline V gene, CDR1 is SGDLS and CDR2 is YYNGEE. Trimming left V 0 bases short and J 1 base short, with 10 bases between. This CDR3 comprises 15 residues.

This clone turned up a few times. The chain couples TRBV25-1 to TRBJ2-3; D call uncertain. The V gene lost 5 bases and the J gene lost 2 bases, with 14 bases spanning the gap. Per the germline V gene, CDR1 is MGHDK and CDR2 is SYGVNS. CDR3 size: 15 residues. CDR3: CASSTGPFDTDTQYF. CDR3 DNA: TGTGCCAGCAGTACTGGGCCCTTCGACACAGATACGCAGTATTTT.

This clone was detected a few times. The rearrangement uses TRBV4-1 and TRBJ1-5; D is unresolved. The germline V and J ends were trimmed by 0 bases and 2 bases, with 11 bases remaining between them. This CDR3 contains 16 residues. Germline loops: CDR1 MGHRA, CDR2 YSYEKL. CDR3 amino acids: CASSQEGSGRNQPQHF. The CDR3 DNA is TGCGCCAGCAGCCAAGAAGGCTCCGGACGCAATCAGCCCCAGCATTTT.